The 2 T cell receptor beta chains below come from one sample, sequenced in a study of OX40 agonist ivuxolimab in advanced cancers. TCRdb keeps only in-frame clones here, not all; method: immunoSEQ multiplex PCR. The repertoire includes around 120,000 clones, 75% to 90% of them detected once, and around 0.55% sits in the top ten. The sequencing here drew on CD4+ or CD8+ T cells sorted from blood, taken in a trial of the OX40 agonist ivuxolimab. The receptors come from an adult with an advanced solid tumor such as melanoma, head and neck, liver or kidney cancer.

The chain carries TRBV2 and TRBJ2-7; 9 bases fit TRBD1. V was clipped by 8 bases and J by 5 bases; unmatched bases: 7. The CDR3 covers 13 residues. Germline V gives CDR1 SNHLY, CDR2 FYNNEI. In nucleotides, the CDR3 is TGTGCCAGCCGGGACAGGGCCTTTGACGAGCAGTACTTC. Protein sequence: CASRDRAFDEQYF.

The chain joins TRBV7-3 to TRBJ1-1; no reliable D call. The CDR3 is made up of 11 amino acids. V was trimmed by 6 bases and J by 1 base, leaving 3 bases between them. Germline CDR1 and CDR2: SGHTA and FQGTGA. The CDR3 bases are TGTGCCAGCAGATCGAACACTGAAGCTTTCTTT. Its protein is CASRSNTEAFF.